Included here is one T cell receptor (beta chain) sequence, with context. The antigen is not known. Both 60 Vbeta primers and 13 Jbeta primers went into the PCR. Clones were sequenced by immunoSEQ multiplex PCR, and TCRdb holds only the in-frame ones, with some missing. The data show about 180,000 clones, roughly 80% seen once. This sample is part of a study of cytomegalovirus exposure and HLA in healthy donors. General observations from the study: Several of the most significant clusters appeared, in a later analysis, to be linked to common viral pathogens. Most subjects' HLA-A and HLA-B alleles were reportedly predicted from TCR beta sequences. Roughly even sequencing depth across donors was the assumption behind the presence/absence analyses. Later analysis showed most CMV-associated TCR beta chains appearing HLA-restricted.

Sequenced input: PBMCs. The clonotype was recovered from a man aged 35 to 55 in good health and CMV-seronegative.

The CDR3 DNA follows: TGCGCCAGCAGCCAATTCCTAGGGGACACGGTTCCTAACGAGCAGTACTTC. Protein: CASSQFLGDTVPNEQYF. V is TRBV4-3 and J is TRBJ2-7, with a tentative D call TRBD1 (6 bases). The CDR3 contains 17 residues. V was pared by 2 bases and J by 5 bases, with 22 bases between. Germline-derived CDR1 and CDR2 are LGHNA and YSLEER.